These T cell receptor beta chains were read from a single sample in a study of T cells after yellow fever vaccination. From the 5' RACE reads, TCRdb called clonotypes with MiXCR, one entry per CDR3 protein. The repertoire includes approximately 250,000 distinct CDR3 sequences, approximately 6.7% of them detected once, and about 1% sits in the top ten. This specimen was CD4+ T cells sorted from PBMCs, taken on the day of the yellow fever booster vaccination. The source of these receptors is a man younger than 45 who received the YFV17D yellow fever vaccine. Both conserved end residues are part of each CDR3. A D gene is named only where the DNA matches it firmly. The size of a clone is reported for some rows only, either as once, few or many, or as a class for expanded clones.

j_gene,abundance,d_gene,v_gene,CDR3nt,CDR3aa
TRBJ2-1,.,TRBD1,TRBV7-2,TGTGCCAGCAGCCAGGGACAGGGGATGGCCTACAATGAGCAGTTCTTC,CASSQGQGMAYNEQFF
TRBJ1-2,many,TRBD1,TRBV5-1,TGCGCCAGCAGCAGCCGGGACAGGGACTATGGCTACACCTTC,CASSSRDRDYGYTF
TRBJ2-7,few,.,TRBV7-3,TGTGCCAGCAGCTTGGCCTTAAACTACGAGCAGTACTTC,CASSLALNYEQYF
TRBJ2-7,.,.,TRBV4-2,TGTGCCAGCAGCGAACTGGGACTGTCCTACGAGCAGTACTTC,CASSELGLSYEQYF
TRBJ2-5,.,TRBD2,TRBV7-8,TGTGCCAGCAGCCTGGGTGGTGCTAGCGGGATGGGAGAGACCCAGTACTTC,CASSLGGASGMGETQYF
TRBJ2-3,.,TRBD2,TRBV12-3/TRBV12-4,TGTGCCAGCAGTCCTCCCGGGACTACACTTAGCACAGATACGCAGTATTTT,CASSPPGTTLSTDTQYF
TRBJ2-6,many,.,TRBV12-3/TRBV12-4,TGTGCCAGCAGTTTAACTCAGGGGGGGACCGGGGCCAACGTCCTGACTTTC,CASSLTQGGTGANVLTF
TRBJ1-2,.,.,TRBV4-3,TGCGCCAGCAGCCAAGGCTACTATGGCTACACCTTC,CASSQGYYGYTF
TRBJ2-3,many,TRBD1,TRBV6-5,TGTGCCAGCAGTTTCCAGGGGGCGGCAGATACGCAGTATTTT,CASSFQGAADTQYF
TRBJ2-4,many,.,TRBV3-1,TGTGCCAGCAGCCCAATCGTGGGACTAGCCAAAAACATTCAGTACTTC,CASSPIVGLAKNIQYF
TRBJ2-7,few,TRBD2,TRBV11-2,TGTGCCAGCAGCTTAGGGGGAAGCGGGAGGGTTCCCTACGAGCAGTACTTC,CASSLGGSGRVPYEQYF
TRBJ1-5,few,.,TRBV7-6,TGTGCCAGCAGCTTAGTTGGTTTAGATCAGCCCCAGCATTTT,CASSLVGLDQPQHF
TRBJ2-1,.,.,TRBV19,TGTGCCAGTAGTATAGTCCGAGTCCGCTCCTACAATGAGCAGTTCTTC,CASSIVRVRSYNEQFF
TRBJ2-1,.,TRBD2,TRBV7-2,TGTGCCAGCAGCTCAACTAGCGGGATTAATGATGAGCAGTTCTTC,CASSSTSGINDEQFF
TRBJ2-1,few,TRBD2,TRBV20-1,TGCAGCGGACTAGCGGGAGGCGTAAATGAGCAGTTCTTC,CSGLAGGVNEQFF
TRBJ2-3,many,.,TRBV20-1,TGCAGTGCTAGAGGACTAGCAGATACGCAGTATTTT,CSARGLADTQYF
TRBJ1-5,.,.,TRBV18,TGTGCCAGTTGCCCCGCGCGGGATCAGCCCCAGCATTTT,CASCPARDQPQHF
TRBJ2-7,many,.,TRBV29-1,TGCAGCGTTGGACAGGACTACGAGCAGTACTTC,CSVGQDYEQYF
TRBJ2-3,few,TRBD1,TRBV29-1,TGCAGCGTCGGGACAGACACAGATACGCAGTATTTT,CSVGTDTDTQYF
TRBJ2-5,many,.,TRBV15,TGTGCCAGTCGGGAGACCGGAGGGGTAGAGACCCAGTACTTC,CASRETGGVETQYF
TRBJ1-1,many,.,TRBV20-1,TGCAGTGCTAGATCCTCAGGGAACACTGAAGCTTTCTTT,CSARSSGNTEAFF
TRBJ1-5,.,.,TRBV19,TGTGCCAGTAACGCCTTGGACAGCGGAGGGCCCCAGCATTTT,CASNALDSGGPQHF
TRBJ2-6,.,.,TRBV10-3,TGTGCCATCTCGGGTAACGGGGCCAACGTCCTGACTTTC,CAISGNGANVLTF
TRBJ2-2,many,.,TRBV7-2,TGTGCCAGCCAAGTGAACACCGGGGAGCTGTTTTTT,CASQVNTGELFF
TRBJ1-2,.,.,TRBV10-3,TGTGACATCAGTGATGGCCTGAACTATGGCTACACCTTC,CDISDGLNYGYTF
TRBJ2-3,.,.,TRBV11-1,TGTGCCAGCAGCTCAAAAGTATTCCGGGACCCAGGGATCACAGATACGCAGTATTTT,CASSSKVFRDPGITDTQYF
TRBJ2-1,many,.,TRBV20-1,TGCAGTGCTAGAGCAGGCGGACACTACAATGAGCAGTTCTTC,CSARAGGHYNEQFF
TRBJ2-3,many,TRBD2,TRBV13,TGTGCCAGCAGCCCCGATGCTAGCGGGAGAGCGCAGTATTTT,CASSPDASGRAQYF